The next 21 T cell receptor beta chains were all read from a single sample in a study of shared clonotypes between healthy human individuals. Naive CD8 cells lacked CD45RO, underwent positive selection for CCR7 and left out terminally differentiated effector memory CD45RA+ cells. The data were produced by immunoSEQ multiplex PCR, yet TCRdb's version contains in-frame clones alone and is incomplete. The sample comprises about 800,000 clones, 96% of which are singletons, and under 0.3% rests with the top ten. The source material was naive CD8+ T cells sorted from blood. The origin of the receptors is a man aged 30 to 39 in good health.

In this sample, this clone turned up once. The genes are TRBV4-3 and TRBJ1-3; no reliable D call. This CDR3 has 16 amino acids. Germline CDR1 and CDR2: LGHNA and YSLEER. V was trimmed by 4 bases and J by 3 bases, leaving 16 bases between them. CDR3 residues: CASSPETMTDGNTIYF. CDR3 bases: TGCGCCAGCAGCCCCGAAACTATGACCGATGGAAACACCATATATTTT.

In regard to this clone: The same CDR3 is also encoded by other DNA sequences in this sample. The CDR3 sequence: CASSPGQGGTYEQYF. CDR3 in DNA: TGCGCCAGCAGCCCCGGACAGGGCGGAACCTACGAGCAGTACTTC. The J gene is TRBJ2-7, the V gene TRBV4-1, with 8 bases matching TRBD1. V was clipped by 4 bases and J by 2 bases; unmatched bases: 7. The CDR3 is 15 residues long. The germline gives CDR1 MGHRA, CDR2 YSYEKL.

The rearrangement uses TRBV2 and TRBJ2-2, with a tentative D call TRBD1 (6 bases). Per the germline V gene, CDR1 is SNHLY and CDR2 is FYNNEI. The ends were cut back, 10 bases at V and 1 base at J, with 16 bases in the middle. The CDR3 spans 15 residues. CDR3 nucleotide sequence: TGTGCCACCACCCCGGGACAACGGAACACCGGGGAGCTGTTTTTT. This gives the protein CATTPGQRNTGELFF. The full variable domain, in which reference TRBV2 and TRBJ2-2 provide the parts outside the CDR3, is EPEVTQTPSHQVTQMGQEVILRCVPISNHLYFYWYRQILGQKVEFLVSFYNNEISEKSEIFDDQFSVERPDGSNFTLKIRSTKLEDSAMYFCATTPGQRNTGELFFGEGSRLTVL.

The chain uses TRBV6-6 and TRBJ1-1, with D possibly TRBD1 on 5 matching bases. The ends were cut back, 0 bases at V and 7 bases at J, with 12 bases in the middle. CDR1 is MNHNY, CDR2 SVGAGI, per germline (reference sequence). The CDR3 has 14 residues. The CDR3 protein is CASSYSPEGLEAFF. In nucleotides, the CDR3 is TGTGCCAGCAGTTACTCCCCAGAGGGACTTGAAGCTTTCTTT.

J is TRBJ2-1 and V is TRBV30; 7 bases align to TRBD1. V was pared by 1 base and J by 5 bases, with 2 bases of the junction left unmatched. CDR1 is GTSNPN and CDR2 is SVGIG in the germline V gene (reference sequence). CDR3 length: 13 amino acids. This chain's CDR3 is CAWSAGTDNEQFF. The CDR3 DNA sequence: TGTGCCTGGAGTGCTGGGACAGACAATGAGCAGTTCTTC. Variable domain in full (rest from reference TRBV30 and TRBJ2-1): SQTIHQWPATLVQPVGSPLSLECTVEGTSNPNLYWYRQAAGRGLQLLFYSVGIGQISSEVPQNLSASRPQDRQFILSSKKLLLSDSGFYLCAWSAGTDNEQFFGPGTRLTVL.

The rearrangement links TRBV6-5 to TRBJ1-1; a weak D match, TRBD1 (5 bases). V lost 2 bases to trimming and J lost 1 base, with 14 bases between them. Germline CDR1 is MNHEY and CDR2 is SVGAGI. The CDR3 totals 16 residues. The CDR3 here is CASSYTRDRGNTEAFF. The CDR3 nucleotides are TGTGCCAGCAGTTACACACGGGATAGGGGGAACACTGAAGCTTTCTTT.

This chain links TRBV30 with TRBJ2-5; possibly TRBD2 for D (6 bases). Trimming removed 0 bases from V and 4 bases from J, with 15 bases in between. The CDR3 is 15 amino acids. CDR1 and CDR2 from the germline V gene are GTSNPN and SVGIG (reference sequence). CDR3 amino acids: CAWSVIGGKGETQYF. The DNA of the CDR3 is TGTGCCTGGAGTGTAATTGGGGGGAAAGGAGAGACCCAGTACTTC.

This rearrangement joins TRBV7-9 to TRBJ2-1; 11 nucleotides agree with TRBD2. Per germline, CDR1 SEHNR and CDR2 FQNEAQ (reference sequence). The CDR3 extends over 16 amino acids. The V segment lost 4 bases and the J segment 6 bases; nucleotides outside the gene matches: 8. The CDR3 loop is CASSSSGRPPTNEQFF. Written as DNA, the CDR3 is TGTGCCAGCAGCTCTAGCGGGAGGCCACCTACCAATGAGCAGTTCTTC.

Written as DNA, the CDR3 is TGTGCCAGCAGCTTCACAGATAGCGGGACAACTTACAATGAGCAGTTCTTC. It specifies CASSFTDSGTTYNEQFF. The rearrangement joins TRBV13 to TRBJ2-1; TRBD2 agrees at 8 bases. After removal of 3 bases from V and 4 bases from J, the junction contained 11 bases not matched to a gene. The CDR3 is made up of 17 amino acids. Germline V gives CDR1 PRHDT, CDR2 FYEKMQ (reference sequence).

A note on this clone: Other DNA variants within this sample encode the same CDR3. The chain couples TRBV2 to TRBJ1-5; 7 bases fit TRBD1. Germline CDR1 reads SNHLY; CDR2 reads FYNNEI. Trimming took 1 base from V and 4 from J; bases not matched to a gene: 1. CDR3 length: 14 residues. The CDR3 region has the DNA TGTGCCAGCAGTGAAGGACAGGGAAATCAGCCCCAGCATTTT. As protein: CASSEGQGNQPQHF.

The chain joins TRBV10-3 to TRBJ2-3; 7 bases align to TRBD2. Germline V lookup: CDR1 ENHRY, CDR2 SYGVKD. With 2 bases clipped from V and 1 base from J, the junction kept 3 bases outside the gene matches. CDR3 length: 15 amino acids. CDR3 region: CAISEAGAGTDTQYF. DNA for the CDR3: TGTGCCATCAGTGAGGCGGGAGCCGGCACAGATACGCAGTATTTT.

This chain links TRBV5-1 with TRBJ2-7, with TRBD1 matching 7 bases. In germline, CDR1 is SGHRS, CDR2 YFSETQ. The CDR3 runs 14 residues. With 4 bases clipped from V and 5 bases from J, the junction kept 9 bases outside the gene matches. DNA of the CDR3: TGCGCCAGCAGCGGATATACAGGGGACCACGAGCAGTACTTC. This gives the protein CASSGYTGDHEQYF.

The chain couples TRBV6-6 to TRBJ1-4; D is perhaps TRBD1 (5 bases). The CDR3 loop spans 15 amino acids. Trimming shortened V by 5 bases and J by 8 bases, and 18 bases separated the two germline ends. Looked up from germline, CDR1 is MNHNY and CDR2 is SVGAGI (reference sequence). CDR3: CASSHSPQAGEKLFF. The CDR3 DNA reads as TGTGCCAGCAGTCATTCTCCCCAGGCAGGGGAAAAACTGTTTTTT.

This chain joins TRBV7-9 and TRBJ2-3; 9 bases match TRBD2. Trimming took 4 bases from V and 4 from J; bases not matched to a gene: 9. Germline V gives CDR1 SEHNR, CDR2 FQNEAQ (reference sequence). The CDR3 sequence is 16 residues long. The CDR3 loop is CASSSRLAGEADTQYF. The CDR3 DNA reads as TGTGCCAGCAGCTCCCGATTAGCGGGAGAGGCAGATACGCAGTATTTT.

This chain joins TRBV5-4 and TRBJ2-3, with 7 bases lining up with TRBD2. This CDR3 region has 16 residues. Trimming took 0 bases from V and 2 from J; bases not matched to a gene: 6. Looked up from germline, CDR1 is SGHNT and CDR2 is YYREEE (reference sequence). CDR3 in amino acids: CASSLGGGRHTDTQYF. CDR3 DNA sequence: TGTGCCAGCAGCTTGGGGGGCGGGAGACACACAGATACGCAGTATTTT.

The chain recombines TRBV28 with TRBJ2-3, with 9 bases fitting TRBD1. Trimming at V came to 4 bases and at J to 2 bases, leaving 4 bases not matched to a gene. This CDR3 spans 15 amino acids. The V gene's germline CDR1 is MDHEN and CDR2 SYDVKM. Written as DNA, the CDR3 is TGTGCCAGCAGTTCGGGACAGGGACTCACAGATACGCAGTATTTT. Its translation is CASSSGQGLTDTQYF.

This clone was counted between two and nine times. This chain joins TRBV6-5 and TRBJ2-5; unclear D gene. V lost 2 bases and J 5 bases, leaving 18 bases between the germline ends. Germline V gives CDR1 MNHEY, CDR2 SVGAGI. CDR3 length: 16 amino acids. CDR3 protein: CASSYGPYGDGETQYF. The CDR3 bases are TGTGCCAGCAGTTACGGGCCTTACGGAGACGGGGAGACCCAGTACTTC.

The chain carries TRBV21-1 and TRBJ2-1; TRBD2 is taken as the D call from the table, unchecked against the DNA. TRBV21-1 corresponds to a pseudogene. This CDR3 has 13 amino acids. In DNA form, the CDR3 reads TGTGCCAGCAGCAAGGCGGCGACCAATGAGCAGTTCTTC. It translates to CASSKAATNEQFF.

A word on this clone: Compared with germline, one end of the junction differs, possibly owing to a read error. The chain recombines TRBV7-9 with TRBJ2-1; D is possibly TRBD2 (5 bases). The CDR3 length is 13 residues. Germline loops: CDR1 SEHNR, CDR2 FQNEAQ (reference sequence). As DNA, the CDR3 is TGTGCCAGCAGCTCCCGGCTAGCATGGGAGCAGCTCTTC. Its protein is CASSSRLAWEQLF.

This rearrangement joins TRBV7-2 to TRBJ2-1; D is perhaps TRBD2 (6 bases). Germline CDR1 and CDR2: SGHTA and FQGNSA. The CDR3 sequence is 14 residues long. V was shortened by 0 bases and J by 7 bases, with 10 bases between the two germline ends. Written as DNA, the CDR3 is TGTGCCAGCAGCTTAGCGCTCGGGAGTAATGAGCAGTTCTTC. Encoded protein: CASSLALGSNEQFF. The complete variable domain, with remaining parts taken from reference TRBV7-2 and TRBJ2-1, reads GAGVSQSPSNKVTEKGKDVELRCDPISGHTALYWYRQSLGQGLEFLIYFQGNSAPDKSGLPSDRFSAERTGGSVSTLTIQRTQQEDSAVYLCASSLALGSNEQFFGPGTRLTVL.

Only one count was recorded for this clone. The rearrangement uses TRBV5-1 and TRBJ2-7, with 11 bases identical to TRBD2. CDR1 is SGHRS and CDR2 is YFSETQ in the germline V gene. The CDR3 is 16 amino acids. The V segment lost 4 bases and the J segment 3 bases; nucleotides outside the gene matches: 9. The CDR3 here is CASSVISGRGDYEQYF. CDR3 bases: TGCGCCAGCAGCGTGATTAGCGGGAGGGGTGACTACGAGCAGTACTTC.